The rows below give T cell receptor beta chains drawn from one sample of a study of blood T cell repertoires in COVID-19. Sequenced by immunoSEQ multiplex PCR; TCRdb stores in-frame clones only, minus some. The sample shows under 300,000 clones, about nine tenths of them seen only once. The sequenced sample consisted of PBMCs or T cells enriched from blood (not recorded which). These receptors all stem from a woman in her 40s who had recovered from COVID-19. The CDR3 runs from the conserved cysteine through the conserved F or W. Fields, in order: clone size, D gene, J gene, V gene, CDR3 DNA, CDR3 protein. D genes are given only for firm matches. Size values are once, few and many counts, or a class for expanded clones, and some rows have none.

- | - | TRBJ2-1 | TRBV18 | TGTGCCAGCTCACCCCTTGCAGGGGGGTTTTACAATGAGCAGTTCTTC | CASSPLAGGFYNEQFF
- | TRBD2 | TRBJ2-2 | TRBV7-3 | TGTGCCAGCAGCTCCCTAGCGGGAGACACCGGGGAGCTGTTTTTT | CASSSLAGDTGELFF
- | - | TRBJ1-6 | TRBV30 | TGTGCCTGGAGTGTACCTGGCTCACCCCTCCACTTT | CAWSVPGSPLHF
- | - | TRBJ1-2 | TRBV5-1 | TGCGCCAGCAGCTTGGCGGACAGTCCTTATGGCTACACCTTC | CASSLADSPYGYTF
- | - | TRBJ1-1 | TRBV7-2 | TGTGCCAGCAGCTTTAGGGGGGGGTACTGGAACACTGAAGCTTTCTTT | CASSFRGGYWNTEAFF
- | - | TRBJ1-1 | TRBV18 | TGTGCCAGCTCACCGGGTGCAGGGGTTTACACTGAAGCTTTCTTT | CASSPGAGVYTEAFF
- | TRBD2 | TRBJ2-2 | TRBV27 | TGTGCCAGCAGTTCCTCCAGGACTAGCGAGAACACCGGGGAGCTGTTTTTT | CASSSSRTSENTGELFF
once | TRBD1 | TRBJ2-2 | TRBV5-1 | TGCGCCAGCAGCTTTCGAGACAGGGGAACCGGGGAGCTGTTTTTT | CASSFRDRGTGELFF
- | TRBD1 | TRBJ1-3 | TRBV2 | TGTGCCAGCAGCCTGACAGGGGGCGAAAACACCATATATTTT | CASSLTGGENTIYF
- | - | TRBJ1-1 | TRBV7-3 | TGTGCCAGCAGCAAAAACCGACAGGTTGAGGCTTTCTTT | CASSKNRQVEAFF
many | - | TRBJ1-5 | TRBV2 | TGTGCCAGCAGTCCGGACAGCCCGCGGGAGCCCCAGCATTTT | CASSPDSPREPQHF
- | - | TRBJ1-2 | TRBV5-4 | TGTGCCAGCAGCTCCTTAGTCCGCTCCGGCTACACCTTC | CASSSLVRSGYTF
- | TRBD2 | TRBJ2-3 | TRBV12-3/TRBV12-4 | TGTGCCAGCAGGACGGGGGGGCGTGATACGCAGTATTTT | CASRTGGRDTQYF
- | - | TRBJ1-1 | TRBV11-2 | TGTGCCAGCAGCTTAGCGTTCAGGGACACTGAAGCTTTCTTT | CASSLAFRDTEAFF
few | TRBD1 | TRBJ1-1 | TRBV2 | TGTGCCAGCTCTTGGGGGGACAGGGGTCTTGGGGACACTGAAGCTTTCTTT | CASSWGDRGLGDTEAFF
- | - | TRBJ1-5 | TRBV27 | TGTGCCAGCAGTTTTGACAGGAATCAGCCCCAGCATTTT | CASSFDRNQPQHF
- | - | TRBJ1-2 | TRBV5-6 | TGTGCCAGCAGCTTGTATCAGGGTCCGGATGGCTACACCTTC | CASSLYQGPDGYTF